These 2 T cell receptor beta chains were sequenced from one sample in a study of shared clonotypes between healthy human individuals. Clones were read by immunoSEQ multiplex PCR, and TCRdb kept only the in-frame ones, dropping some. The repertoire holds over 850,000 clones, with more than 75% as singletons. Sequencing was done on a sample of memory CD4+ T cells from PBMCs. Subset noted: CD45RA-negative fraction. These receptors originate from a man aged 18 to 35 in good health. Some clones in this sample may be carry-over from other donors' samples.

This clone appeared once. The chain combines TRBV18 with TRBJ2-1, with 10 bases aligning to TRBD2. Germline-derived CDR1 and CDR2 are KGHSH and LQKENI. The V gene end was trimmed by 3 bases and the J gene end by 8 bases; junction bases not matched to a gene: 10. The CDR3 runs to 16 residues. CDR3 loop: CASSPTIAGGRDEQFF. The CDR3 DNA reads TGTGCCAGCTCACCTACTATAGCGGGAGGAAGGGATGAGCAGTTCTTC.

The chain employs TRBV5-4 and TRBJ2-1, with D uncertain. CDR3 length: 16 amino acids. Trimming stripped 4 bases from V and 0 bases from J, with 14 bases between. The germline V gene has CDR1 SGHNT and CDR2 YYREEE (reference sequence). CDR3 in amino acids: CASSHNRGSSYNEQFF. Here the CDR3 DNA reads TGTGCCAGCAGCCACAACCGCGGCAGCTCCTACAATGAGCAGTTCTTC.